This paragraph covers one TCR beta chain sequence. This sample stems from a study of blood T cell repertoires in COVID-19. V was cut by 4 bases and J by 1 base, with 7 bases left in between. The CDR3 spans 13 residues. Germline CDR1 and CDR2: MNHEY and SVGAGI. Authors' analysis steps: Counts of nucleated cells, estimated from reference gene primer amplification, were obtained. The assay was immunoSEQ multiplex PCR, and TCRdb's table has in-frame clones only and misses some. V and J calls and clone size come straight from that table; D and trimming were deduced from the DNA. The sample lists 180,000 or so clones; over 70% were seen once.

V gene TRBV6-5 combines with J gene TRBJ2-5; D unclear. This clonotype originated in a man in his forties or fifties who had recovered from COVID-19. Input material: PBMCs or T cells enriched from blood (not recorded which). CDR3 residues: CASSLLAQETQYF. The CDR3, as DNA: TGTGCCAGCAGTTTGTTGGCCCAAGAGACCCAGTACTTC.